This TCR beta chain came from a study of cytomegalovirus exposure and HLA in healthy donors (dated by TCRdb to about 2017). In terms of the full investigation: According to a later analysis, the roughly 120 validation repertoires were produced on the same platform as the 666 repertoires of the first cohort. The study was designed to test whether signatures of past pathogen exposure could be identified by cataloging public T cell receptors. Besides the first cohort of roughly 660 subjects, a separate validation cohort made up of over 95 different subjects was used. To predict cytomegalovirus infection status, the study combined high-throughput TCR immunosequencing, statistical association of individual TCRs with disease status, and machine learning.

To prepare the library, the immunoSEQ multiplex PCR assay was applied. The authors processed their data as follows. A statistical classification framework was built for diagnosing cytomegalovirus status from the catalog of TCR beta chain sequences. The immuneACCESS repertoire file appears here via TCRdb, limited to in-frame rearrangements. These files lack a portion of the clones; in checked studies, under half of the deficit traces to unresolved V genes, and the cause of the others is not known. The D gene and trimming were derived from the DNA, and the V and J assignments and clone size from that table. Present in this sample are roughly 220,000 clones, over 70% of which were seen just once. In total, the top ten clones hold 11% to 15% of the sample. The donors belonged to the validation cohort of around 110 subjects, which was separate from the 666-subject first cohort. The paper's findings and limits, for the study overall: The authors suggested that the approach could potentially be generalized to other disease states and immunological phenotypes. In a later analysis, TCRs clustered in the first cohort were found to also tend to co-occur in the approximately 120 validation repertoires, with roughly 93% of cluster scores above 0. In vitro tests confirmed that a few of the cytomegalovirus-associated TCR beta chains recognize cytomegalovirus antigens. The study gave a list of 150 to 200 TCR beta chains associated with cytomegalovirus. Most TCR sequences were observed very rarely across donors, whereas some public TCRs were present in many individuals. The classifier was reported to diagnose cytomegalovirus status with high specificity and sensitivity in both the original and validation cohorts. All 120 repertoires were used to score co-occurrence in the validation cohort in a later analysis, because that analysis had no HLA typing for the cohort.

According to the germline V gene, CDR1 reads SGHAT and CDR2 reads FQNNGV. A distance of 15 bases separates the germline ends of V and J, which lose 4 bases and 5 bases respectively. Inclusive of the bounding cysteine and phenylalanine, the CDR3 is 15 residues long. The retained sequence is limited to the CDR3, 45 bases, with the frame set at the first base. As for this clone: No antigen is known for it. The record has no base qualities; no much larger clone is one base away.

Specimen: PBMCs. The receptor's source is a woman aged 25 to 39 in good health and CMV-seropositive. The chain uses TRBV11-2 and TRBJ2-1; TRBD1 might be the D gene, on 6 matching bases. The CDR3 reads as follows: CASSSGGGRNNEQFF. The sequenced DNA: TGTGCCAGCAGCTCAGGTGGGGGCAGGAACAATGAGCAGTTCTTC.